This TCR beta chain derives from a study of a mutant IDH1 vaccine in newly diagnosed glioma. Across the study: A roughly 62% male, approximately 38% female split and a mean age of approximately 38 years characterized treated patients. Before enrollment, patients got radiotherapy alone, temozolomide alone, or mostly the combination.

This clone was seen once. Antigen specificity is unknown. Assay: immunoSEQ multiplex PCR; the TCRdb copy retains only in-frame clones and omits some. The sample holds more than 80,000 clones; roughly 85% are singletons and the top ten take 7.4%. Time point defined: baseline, week 1 (first vaccination visit). Treatment: pre-vaccination baseline after standard-of-care therapy. Donors had new IDH1-mutant astrocytomas of WHO grade 3 or 4 (ATRX-lost). Study-wide results and limits: Patients mounted vaccine-induced immune responses in approximately 94% of cases.

CDR1 is SQVTM and CDR2 is ANQGSEA in the germline V gene. V was pared by 6 bases and J by 6 bases, with 8 bases of the junction left unmatched. The CDR3 spans 13 residues. This sample comprised PBMCs, obtained from a glioma patient treated with radiotherapy, temozolomide or both. This clonotype was obtained from a woman aged 50 to 60 with glioma. The J gene is TRBJ2-7, the V gene TRBV29-1; the match to TRBD1 covers 10 bases. CDR3 DNA: TGCAGCGTGACGGGACAGGGGCGAAGCGAGCAGTACTTC. This sequence encodes CSVTGQGRSEQYF.